These 18 T cell receptor beta chains were all obtained from the same sample, sequenced in a study of blood T cell repertoires in COVID-19. Clones were sequenced by immunoSEQ multiplex PCR, and TCRdb holds only the in-frame ones, with some missing. The sample consists of tens of thousands of clones, 85% to 90% of them appearing once. Sequencing was carried out using peripheral blood. These receptors came from a woman aged 80 or over with active or convalescent COVID-19.

The rearrangement links TRBV6-5 to TRBJ2-1, with no clear D. CDR1 and CDR2 from the germline V gene are MNHEY and SVGAGI. The CDR3 has 14 residues. V was cut by 10 bases and J by 4 bases, with 17 bases left in between. CDR3 bases: TGTGCCACCCGTCAGGCCAATAGTTACAATGAGCAGTTCTTC. As protein: CATRQANSYNEQFF.

V usage is TRBV9 and J usage is TRBJ1-4, with unresolved D. The CDR3 contains 15 residues. Deletions cut 0 bases from V and 0 bases from J, with 6 bases between. Germline V gene sequence: CDR1 SGDLS, CDR2 YYNGEE. CDR3 in amino acids: CASSVGVATNEKLFF. The CDR3, as DNA: TGTGCCAGCAGCGTAGGAGTTGCAACTAATGAAAAACTGTTTTTT.

This rearrangement joins TRBV19 to TRBJ2-1; 8 bases fit TRBD1. The trim removed 6 bases at V and 6 bases at J, leaving 7 bases unmatched. Germline V gene lookup returns CDR1 LNHDA and CDR2 SQIVND (reference sequence). The CDR3 is made up of 14 amino acids. The CDR3 coding sequence is TGTGCCAGTAGCTTAGACAGGGGTCGCAATGAGCAGTTCTTC. It codes for CASSLDRGRNEQFF.

The chain couples TRBV19 to TRBJ1-1; no clear D. The germline V gene has CDR1 LNHDA and CDR2 SQIVND (reference sequence). V gave up 9 bases and J gave up 1 base, with 12 bases separating them. CDR3 length: 13 amino acids. The CDR3 spells CASAPSGNTEAFF. In DNA, the CDR3 is TGTGCCAGCGCCCCGAGCGGGAACACTGAAGCTTTCTTT.

The chain has TRBV7-2 and TRBJ2-1; D may be TRBD2 (7 bases). The germline V and J ends were trimmed by 5 bases and 6 bases, with 14 bases remaining between them. Germline CDR1 and CDR2: SGHTA and FQGNSA. The CDR3 has 14 amino acids. The CDR3: CASSPRGGGNEQFF. The DNA for the CDR3 is TGTGCCAGCAGCCCCCGGGGAGGGGGCAATGAGCAGTTCTTC.

The gene calls are TRBV5-5 and TRBJ2-2; 7 positions agree with TRBD1. V shed 1 base, J shed 7 bases, and the junction held 4 bases outside the gene matches. Germline V gives CDR1 SGHKS, CDR2 YYEKEE (reference sequence). The CDR3 loop spans 14 amino acids. CDR3 region: CASSLPDRSGELFF. CDR3 nucleotide sequence: TGTGCCAGCAGCTTGCCGGACAGGAGCGGGGAGCTGTTTTTT. The full variable domain, rest sourced from reference TRBV5-5 and TRBJ2-2, is DAGVTQSPTHLIKTRGQQVTLRCSPISGHKSVSWYQQVLGQGPQFIFQYYEKEERGRGNFPDRFSARQFPNYSSELNVNALLLGDSALYLCASSLPDRSGELFFGEGSRLTVL.

The chain uses TRBV11-2 and TRBJ1-6, with D tentatively TRBD1 (6 bases). Germline V gene data show CDR1 as SGHAT and CDR2 as FQNNGV. CDR3 size: 14 residues. Trimming cost V 3 bases and J 5 bases, with 8 bases left between them. The CDR3 DNA is TGTGCCAGCAGCTTCGACAGGAATAATTCACCCCTCCACTTT. Residues: CASSFDRNNSPLHF.

The chain combines TRBV6-1 with TRBJ2-6; 9 bases match TRBD1. This CDR3 has 24 residues. Trimming cost V 2 bases and J 0 bases; bases outside gene matches: 23. Germline V CDR1 and CDR2: MNHNS, SASEGT. The CDR3 nucleotides read TGTGCCAGCAGTGAAATGGTGACGGGACAGGGAGTTTTCAGTAACCCCTCTGGGGCCAACGTCCTGACTTTC. It codes for CASSEMVTGQGVFSNPSGANVLTF.

The genes are TRBV3-1 (or the pseudogene TRBV3-2) and TRBJ2-5; D gene uncertain. Trimming cost V 1 base and J 5 bases, with 11 bases left between them. The CDR3 totals 14 residues. In germline, CDR1 is LGHDT, CDR2 YNNKEL (reference sequence). The CDR3 spells CASSQGPSEETQYF. The CDR3 coding sequence is TGTGCCAGCAGCCAAGGTCCAAGCGAGGAGACCCAGTACTTC.

This chain uses TRBV5-1 with TRBJ2-7, with 14 nucleotides matching TRBD2. The germline gives CDR1 SGHRS, CDR2 YFSETQ. V trimming: 0 bases; J trimming: 7 bases; junction bases outside the gene matches: 9. The CDR3 loop spans 17 amino acids. The chain's CDR3 is CASSLGPGLAGAREQYF. CDR3 sequence (DNA): TGCGCCAGCAGCTTGGGCCCGGGACTAGCGGGAGCTAGGGAGCAGTACTTC.

The genes are TRBV10-3 and TRBJ1-2; perhaps TRBD1 as D (5 bases). The V gene lost 6 bases and the J gene lost 3 bases, with 8 bases spanning the gap. There are 12 residues in the CDR3. Germline V gene sequence: CDR1 ENHRY, CDR2 SYGVKD. CDR3 residues: CAIRGRDYGYTF. The CDR3 region has the DNA TGTGCCATCAGGGGGCGCGACTATGGCTACACCTTC.

This sequence joins TRBV7-2 and TRBJ2-3; TRBD1 matches 7 bases. Germline CDR1 SGHTA, CDR2 FQGNSA. The CDR3 totals 15 residues. With V trimmed by 4 bases and J by 5 bases, 9 bases remained unmatched. The CDR3 spells CASSSSGQRGDTQYF. The CDR3, as DNA: TGTGCCAGCAGCTCATCGGGACAGCGAGGAGATACGCAGTATTTT.

This clone was recorded only once. V is TRBV3-1 (or the pseudogene TRBV3-2) and J is TRBJ1-2; possible D gene TRBD1, 6 bases. Germline loops: CDR1 LGHDT, CDR2 YNNKEL (reference sequence). The CDR3 has 14 amino acids. V was pared by 0 bases and J by 8 bases, with 13 bases between. The CDR3 DNA is TGTGCCAGCAGCCAAGATACGGGGGGGCGAGGCTACACCTTC. This gives the protein CASSQDTGGRGYTF.

The chain uses TRBV7-8 and TRBJ1-2; D is ambiguous. V dropped 6 bases and J dropped 0 bases, with 8 bases sitting between them. CDR1 and CDR2 (germline): SGHVS, FQNEAQ. The CDR3 is 13 amino acids. CDR3 region: CASSPNSNYGYTF. The CDR3 nucleotides are TGTGCCAGCAGTCCTAATTCTAACTATGGCTACACCTTC.

The J gene is TRBJ2-5, the V gene TRBV24-1; TRBD2 agrees at 10 bases. J lost 1 base, V lost 5 bases, and 6 bases had no gene match. This CDR3 has 16 residues. Per germline, CDR1 KGHDR and CDR2 SFDVKD. CDR3: CATSVLAGGFQETQYF. The CDR3 coding sequence is TGTGCCACCAGTGTTTTAGCGGGAGGTTTCCAAGAGACCCAGTACTTC.

The chain combines TRBV14 with TRBJ2-1, with D possibly TRBD2 on 6 matching bases. Germline CDR1 SGHDN, CDR2 FVKESK. Trimming cost V 2 bases and J 6 bases, with 8 bases left between them. The CDR3 consists of 13 residues. The CDR3 nucleotides are TGTGCCAGCAGCCAACGACTAGTCAATGAGCAGTTCTTC. This encodes CASSQRLVNEQFF.

CDR3: CASDRSSGDLGELFF. DNA of the CDR3: TGTGCCAGTGATCGGAGCTCCGGAGATCTCGGGGAGCTGTTTTTT. The rearrangement links TRBV19 to TRBJ2-2, with no clear D. Germline V lookup: CDR1 LNHDA, CDR2 SQIVND (reference sequence). V lost 8 bases to trimming and J lost 7 bases, with 20 bases between them. CDR3 size: 15 residues.

The chain is built from TRBV5-1 and TRBJ2-7; D call uncertain. Deletions cut 1 base from V and 1 base from J, with 9 bases between. The CDR3 extends over 14 amino acids. Germline V gene data show CDR1 as SGHRS and CDR2 as YFSETQ. CDR3 DNA sequence: TGCGCCAGCAGCTTGCCCTCCAGTTCCTACGAGCAGTACTTC. Translating it yields CASSLPSSSYEQYF.